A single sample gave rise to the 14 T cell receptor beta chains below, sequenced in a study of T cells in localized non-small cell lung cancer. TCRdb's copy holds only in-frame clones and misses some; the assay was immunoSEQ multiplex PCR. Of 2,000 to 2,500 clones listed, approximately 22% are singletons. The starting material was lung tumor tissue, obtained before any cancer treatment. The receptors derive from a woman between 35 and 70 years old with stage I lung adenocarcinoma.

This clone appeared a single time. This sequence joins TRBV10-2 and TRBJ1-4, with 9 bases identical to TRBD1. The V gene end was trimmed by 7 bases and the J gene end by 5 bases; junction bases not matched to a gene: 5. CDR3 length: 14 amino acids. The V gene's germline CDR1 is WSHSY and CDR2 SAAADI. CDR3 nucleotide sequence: TGCGCCAGCACTAAGACAGGGGGGAATGAAAAACTGTTTTTT. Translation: CASTKTGGNEKLFF.

The CDR3 bases are TGTGCCTGGAGTGTAGGATCTGGCTACACCTTC. Its protein is CAWSVGSGYTF. V usage is TRBV30 and J usage is TRBJ1-2; D call uncertain. Trimming pared 0 bases from V and 7 bases from J, leaving 6 bases between. CDR1 and CDR2 (germline): GTSNPN, SVGIG (reference sequence). The CDR3 has 11 residues. The full variable domain, completed using reference TRBV30 and TRBJ1-2, is SQTIHQWPATLVQPVGSPLSLECTVEGTSNPNLYWYRQAAGRGLQLLFYSVGIGQISSEVPQNLSASRPQDRQFILSSKKLLLSDSGFYLCAWSVGSGYTFGSGTRLTVV.

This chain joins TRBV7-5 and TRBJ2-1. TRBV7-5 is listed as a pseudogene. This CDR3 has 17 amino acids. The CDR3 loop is CASSLVYSTMGMNEQFF. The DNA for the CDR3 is TGTGCCAGCAGCTTAGTATATTCCACGATGGGGATGAATGAGCAGTTCTTC.

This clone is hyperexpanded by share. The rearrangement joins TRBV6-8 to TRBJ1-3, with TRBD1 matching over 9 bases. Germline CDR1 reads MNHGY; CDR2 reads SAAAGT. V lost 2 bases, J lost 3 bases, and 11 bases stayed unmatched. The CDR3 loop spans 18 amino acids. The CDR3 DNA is TGTGCCAGCAGTTACACGGGACAGGGATCCATCCTTGGAAACACCATATATTTT. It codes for CASSYTGQGSILGNTIYF.

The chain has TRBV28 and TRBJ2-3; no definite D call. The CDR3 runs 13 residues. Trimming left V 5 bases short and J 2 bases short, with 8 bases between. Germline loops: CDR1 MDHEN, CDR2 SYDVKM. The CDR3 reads CASSPPATDTQYF. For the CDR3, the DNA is TGTGCCAGCAGTCCCCCAGCCACAGATACGCAGTATTTT.

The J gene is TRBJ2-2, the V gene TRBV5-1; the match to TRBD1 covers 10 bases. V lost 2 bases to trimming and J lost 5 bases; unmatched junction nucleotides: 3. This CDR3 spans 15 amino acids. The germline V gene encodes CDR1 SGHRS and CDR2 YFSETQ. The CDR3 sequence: CASSFGQGETGELFF. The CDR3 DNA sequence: TGCGCCAGCAGCTTCGGACAGGGGGAGACCGGGGAGCTGTTTTTT.

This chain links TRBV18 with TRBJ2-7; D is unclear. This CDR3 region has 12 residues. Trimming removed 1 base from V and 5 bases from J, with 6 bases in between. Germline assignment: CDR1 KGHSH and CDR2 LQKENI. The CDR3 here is CASSPQDNEQYF. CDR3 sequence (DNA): TGTGCCAGCTCACCACAAGACAACGAGCAGTACTTC.

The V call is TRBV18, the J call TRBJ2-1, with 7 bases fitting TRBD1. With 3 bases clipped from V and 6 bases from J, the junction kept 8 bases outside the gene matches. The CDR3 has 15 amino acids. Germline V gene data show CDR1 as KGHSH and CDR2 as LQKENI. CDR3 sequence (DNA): TGTGCCAGCTCACCCTACAGGGGCCGCTCCAATGAGCAGTTCTTC. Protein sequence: CASSPYRGRSNEQFF.

DNA of the CDR3: TGTGCCACTATTTGGACAGGGAAGGCTGGCACTGAAGCTTTCTTT. This codes for CATIWTGKAGTEAFF. This rearrangement joins TRBV19 to TRBJ1-1; 8 nucleotides agree with TRBD1. Germline trimming cut 10 bases from V and 4 bases from J; bases unmatched to any gene: 14. Germline values: CDR1 LNHDA, CDR2 SQIVND (reference sequence). This CDR3 has 15 amino acids.

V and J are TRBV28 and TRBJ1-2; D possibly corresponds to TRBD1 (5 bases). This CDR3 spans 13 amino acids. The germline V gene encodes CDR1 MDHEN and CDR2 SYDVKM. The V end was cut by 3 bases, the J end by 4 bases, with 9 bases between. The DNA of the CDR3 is TGTGCCAGCAGTTTGGGCAGGGCCTATGGCTACACCTTC. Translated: CASSLGRAYGYTF.

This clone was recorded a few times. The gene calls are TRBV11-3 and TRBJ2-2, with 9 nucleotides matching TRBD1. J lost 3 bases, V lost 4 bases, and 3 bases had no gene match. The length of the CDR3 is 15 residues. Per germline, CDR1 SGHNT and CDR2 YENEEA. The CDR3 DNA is TGTGCCAGCAGCTCCGGGACAGGGTACACCGGGGAGCTGTTTTTT. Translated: CASSSGTGYTGELFF.

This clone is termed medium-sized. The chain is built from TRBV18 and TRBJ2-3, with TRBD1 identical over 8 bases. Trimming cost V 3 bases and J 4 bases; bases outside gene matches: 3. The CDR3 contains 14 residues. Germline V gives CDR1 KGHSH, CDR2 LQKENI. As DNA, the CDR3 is TGTGCCAGCTCACCGACAGGGGTCGCAGATACGCAGTATTTT. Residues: CASSPTGVADTQYF.

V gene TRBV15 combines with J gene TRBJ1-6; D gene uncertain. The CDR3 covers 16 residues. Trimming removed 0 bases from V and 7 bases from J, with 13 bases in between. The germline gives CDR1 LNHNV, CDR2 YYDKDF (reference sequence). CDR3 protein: CATSRDRGRPNSPLHF. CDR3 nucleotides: TGTGCCACCAGCAGAGATCGAGGCAGGCCGAATTCACCCCTCCACTTT.

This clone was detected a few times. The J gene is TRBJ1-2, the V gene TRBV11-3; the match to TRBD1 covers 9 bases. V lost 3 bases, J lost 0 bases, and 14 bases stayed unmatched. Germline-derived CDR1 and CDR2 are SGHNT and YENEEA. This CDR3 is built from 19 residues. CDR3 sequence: CASSLGRENRGRPNYGYTF. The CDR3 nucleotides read TGTGCCAGCAGCTTGGGAAGGGAGAACAGGGGGCGACCTAACTATGGCTACACCTTC.